These 24 T cell receptor beta chains were all obtained from the same sample, sequenced in a study of cytomegalovirus exposure and HLA in healthy donors. The PCR ran on 60 Vbeta and 13 Jbeta primers. Method: immunoSEQ multiplex PCR; TCRdb's copy keeps in-frame clones and lacks some. The listing records 70,000 to 85,000 clones. Source material: PBMCs. The receptor source for this set is a female donor in good health and CMV-seropositive.

The V and J genes are TRBV7-6 and TRBJ2-1, with 8 bases lining up with TRBD1. Germline V lookup: CDR1 SGHVS, CDR2 FNYEAQ. The CDR3 runs 16 residues. The V gene end was trimmed by 4 bases and the J gene end by 1 base; junction bases not matched to a gene: 6. The CDR3 DNA is TGTGCCAGCAGCTCCAGGGGGCGAGGGTCCTACAATGAGCAGTTCTTC. Its protein product is CASSSRGRGSYNEQFF. Using reference TRBV7-6 and TRBJ2-1 for the parts outside the CDR3, the full variable domain is GAGVSQSPRYKVTKRGQDVALRCDPISGHVSLYWYRQALGQGPEFLTYFNYEAQQDKSGLPNDRFSAERPEGSISTLTIQRTEQRDSAMYRCASSSRGRGSYNEQFFGPGTRLTVL.

A word on this clone: Distinct nucleotide sequences in the sample also encode this CDR3. This rearrangement joins TRBV5-6 to TRBJ2-3; D gene ambiguous. The CDR3 extends over 14 amino acids. Between the trimmed V and J ends, which lost 1 base and 3 bases, there was a span of 9 bases. CDR1 and CDR2 from the germline V gene are SGHDT and YYEEEE. The CDR3 loop reads CASSLWAVTDTQYF. The CDR3 coding sequence is TGTGCCAGCAGCTTGTGGGCTGTGACAGATACGCAGTATTTT.

The chain carries TRBV5-1 and TRBJ2-6; D is unresolved. The CDR3 sequence is 16 residues long. Germline V gene data show CDR1 as SGHRS and CDR2 as YFSETQ. Trimming removed 4 bases at V and 4 bases at J, with 15 bases between. CDR3 nucleotide sequence: TGCGCCAGCAGCCCTGAACCAGTCTTGGGGGCCAACGTCCTGACTTTC. Its translation: CASSPEPVLGANVLTF.

The V gene is TRBV19, the J gene TRBJ1-6; 9 bases match TRBD1. Looked up from germline, CDR1 is LNHDA and CDR2 is SQIVND (reference sequence). The CDR3 sequence is 14 residues long. V gave up 8 bases and J gave up 4 bases; unmatched junction bases: 3. For the CDR3, the DNA is TGTGCCAGTGTAGGACAGGGGTATAATTCACCCCTCCACTTT. This gives the protein CASVGQGYNSPLHF.

This rearrangement joins TRBV4-1 to TRBJ2-1, with D maybe TRBD2 (7 bases). The V gene's germline CDR1 is MGHRA and CDR2 YSYEKL. Trimming took 4 bases from V and 6 from J, leaving 22 bases between them. The CDR3 covers 17 residues. In nucleotides, the CDR3 is TGCGCCAGCAGCCGAGGGGGGTTAGCGGGTTTGGGCAATGAGCAGTTCTTC. This sequence encodes CASSRGGLAGLGNEQFF.

The gene calls are TRBV5-6 and TRBJ2-1; TRBD2 matches at 15 bases. This CDR3 has 15 amino acids. Trimming cost V 4 bases and J 10 bases; bases outside gene matches: 6. Germline V gene sequence: CDR1 SGHDT, CDR2 YYEEEE. The CDR3 sequence is CASSPGLAGGKEQFF. CDR3 nucleotides: TGTGCCAGCAGCCCCGGACTAGCGGGAGGGAAAGAGCAGTTCTTC.

The chain employs TRBV27 and TRBJ1-2; D might be TRBD1 (5 bases). V lost 5 bases and J lost 4, with 14 bases in between. The length of the CDR3 is 14 residues. The germline V gene encodes CDR1 MNHEY and CDR2 SMNVEV (reference sequence). The CDR3 DNA reads as TGTGCCAGCAGTCCCAGTGCGGGGACCTATGGCTACACCTTC. It encodes CASSPSAGTYGYTF.

The chain links TRBV29-1 to TRBJ1-1; maybe TRBD1 (5 bases). Trimming left V 5 bases short and J 6 bases short, with 10 bases between. The CDR3 contains 11 residues. Germline assignment: CDR1 SQVTM and CDR2 ANQGSEA. The CDR3, as DNA: TGCAGCGTTACGGGGGATCCTGAAGCTTTCTTT. Its translation is CSVTGDPEAFF.

V gene TRBV28 combines with J gene TRBJ2-7, with 7 bases lining up with TRBD1. Germline V lookup: CDR1 MDHEN, CDR2 SYDVKM. Trimming took 10 bases from V and 2 from J; bases not matched to a gene: 11. CDR3 length: 14 residues. CDR3 residues: CATRGSGLPYEQYF. As DNA, the CDR3 is TGTGCCACCAGGGGGTCAGGGCTCCCCTACGAGCAGTACTTC. Full variable domain (remainder filled in from reference TRBV28 and TRBJ2-7): DVKVTQSSRYLVKRTGEKVFLECVQDMDHENMFWYRQDPGLGLRLIYFSYDVKMKEKGDIPEGYSVSREKKERFSLILESASTNQTSMYLCATRGSGLPYEQYFGPGTRLTVT.

The J gene is TRBJ2-3, the V gene TRBV7-2; maybe TRBD2 (5 bases). Germline V CDR1 and CDR2: SGHTA, FQGNSA. The CDR3 totals 14 residues. V lost 3 bases and J 2 bases, leaving 9 bases between the germline ends. This chain's CDR3 is CASSLDGDTDTQYF. The CDR3 coding sequence is TGTGCCAGCAGCTTGGACGGGGACACAGATACGCAGTATTTT. Full variable domain (rest looked up from reference TRBV7-2 and TRBJ2-3): GAGVSQSPSNKVTEKGKDVELRCDPISGHTALYWYRQSLGQGLEFLIYFQGNSAPDKSGLPSDRFSAERTGGSVSTLTIQRTQQEDSAVYLCASSLDGDTDTQYFGPGTRLTVL.

The V and J genes are TRBV27 and TRBJ1-6; 11 nucleotides align to TRBD1. Germline CDR1 MNHEY, CDR2 SMNVEV (reference sequence). This CDR3 is built from 14 residues. V shed 5 bases, J shed 8 bases, and the junction held 2 bases outside the gene matches. CDR3 coding DNA: TGTGCCAGCAGTCTGGGACAGGGGGATTCACCCCTCCACTTT. Its protein product is CASSLGQGDSPLHF.

V usage is TRBV29-1 and J usage is TRBJ2-2, with 7 bases lining up with TRBD2. The CDR3 is 14 residues long. J was trimmed by 0 bases and V by 5 bases; bases with no gene match: 3. Per the germline V gene, CDR1 is SQVTM and CDR2 is ANQGSEA. CDR3 DNA: TGCAGCGTTCCGCTAGCGGCGAACACCGGGGAGCTGTTTTTT. Amino acid sequence: CSVPLAANTGELFF.

The chain couples TRBV28 to TRBJ2-5; TRBD2 aligns across 11 bases. The CDR3 covers 14 residues. Germline V gene lookup returns CDR1 MDHEN and CDR2 SYDVKM. The V and J ends lost 8 bases and 5 bases, in that order; junction bases with no gene match: 7. For the CDR3, the DNA is TGTGCCAGCCAAATAGCGGGAGGGCCGGAGACCCAGTACTTC. Translating it yields CASQIAGGPETQYF.

The rearrangement joins TRBV18 to TRBJ2-5; 10 bases match TRBD2. Near its end, the DNA agrees better with TRBJ2-7, so the J call may be wrong. The CDR3 has 15 residues. The germline V gene has CDR1 KGHSH and CDR2 LQKENI. CDR3 sequence: CASSPGASGSNEQYF. Here the CDR3 DNA reads TGTGCCAGCTCACCGGGGGCTAGCGGGAGCAACGAGCAGTACTTC.

V gene TRBV29-1 combines with J gene TRBJ1-2; D might be TRBD1 (6 bases). The germline V and J ends were trimmed by 4 bases and 6 bases, with 12 bases remaining between them. CDR1 SQVTM and CDR2 ANQGSEA come from the germline V gene. This CDR3 region has 12 residues. DNA of the CDR3: TGCAGCGTTGTTGGACAGTTACATGGCTACACCTTC. This gives the protein CSVVGQLHGYTF.

V gene TRBV7-6 combines with J gene TRBJ2-1; the match to TRBD2 covers 13 bases. The CDR3 is 16 residues long. V shed 5 bases, J shed 6 bases, and the junction held 7 bases outside the gene matches. The V gene's germline CDR1 is SGHVS and CDR2 FNYEAQ. The CDR3 loop is CASSLTSGGAFNEQFF. CDR3 DNA: TGTGCCAGCAGCCTCACTAGCGGGGGGGCGTTCAATGAGCAGTTCTTC.

The chain has TRBV18 and TRBJ2-5, with 8 bases fitting TRBD2. The end of the DNA fits TRBJ2-7 better, so the J call may be wrong. Germline values: CDR1 KGHSH, CDR2 LQKENI. The CDR3 has 15 residues. The CDR3 DNA follows: TGTGCCAGCTCACCCGGACTAGCAGGGTCCTACGAGCAGTACTTC. This sequence encodes CASSPGLAGSYEQYF.

The V call is TRBV4-2, the J call TRBJ2-1; D is uncertain. The CDR3 contains 16 residues. Germline V gives CDR1 LGHNA, CDR2 YNFKEQ. V was shortened by 0 bases and J by 5 bases, with 14 bases between the two germline ends. CDR3 DNA: TGTGCCAGCAGCCAAGAGGGTTATAGCAGAGACAATGAGCAGTTCTTC. Amino acids: CASSQEGYSRDNEQFF.

This chain uses TRBV5-1 with TRBJ1-2, with 8 bases aligning to TRBD1. The CDR3 covers 14 residues. Trimming cost V 4 bases and J 0 bases; bases outside gene matches: 2. In germline, CDR1 is SGHRS, CDR2 YFSETQ. The CDR3 DNA reads TGCGCCAGCAGCAGGACAGGGTCTAACTATGGCTACACCTTC. It is translated as CASSRTGSNYGYTF.

The V and J genes are TRBV30 and TRBJ2-7, with a tentative D call TRBD2 (6 bases). The CDR3 is 15 amino acids. With 3 bases removed from V and 2 bases from J, the gap between germline ends came to 17 bases. The V gene's germline CDR1 is GTSNPN and CDR2 SVGIG (reference sequence). The CDR3 sequence: CAWRDIRRGTYEQYF. Written as DNA, the CDR3 is TGTGCCTGGAGAGATATCAGGAGGGGAACCTACGAGCAGTACTTC.

This sequence joins TRBV18 and TRBJ2-4, with 9 bases that match TRBD1. Losses at the gene ends were 3 bases for V and 5 bases for J; bases not matched to a gene: 14. CDR1 is KGHSH, CDR2 LQKENI, per germline. CDR3 length: 18 residues. The CDR3 DNA follows: TGTGCCAGCTCACCCTGGGCCCCCGGGACAGGGAATGAAAACATTCAGTACTTC. Protein product: CASSPWAPGTGNENIQYF.

This chain uses TRBV6-5 with TRBJ2-1; 10 positions match TRBD1. From germline, CDR1 is MNHEY and CDR2 SVGAGI. Trimming removed 6 bases from V and 2 bases from J; junction bases left unmatched: 1. The CDR3 runs 14 residues. The CDR3 sequence: CASRTGGPYNEQFF. The CDR3 DNA is TGTGCCAGCAGGACAGGGGGCCCCTACAATGAGCAGTTCTTC.

The CDR3 loop reads CASSEIEDTEAFF. The CDR3 nucleotides read TGTGCCAGCAGTGAAATTGAGGACACTGAAGCTTTCTTT. The chain uses TRBV6-1 and TRBJ1-1; D not certain. V shed 2 bases and J shed 3 bases, with 7 bases lying between them. Germline V gene data show CDR1 as MNHNS and CDR2 as SASEGT. This CDR3 has 13 amino acids.

The chain employs TRBV30 and TRBJ1-6; 8 bases match TRBD1. This CDR3 region has 16 residues. The germline V gene has CDR1 GTSNPN and CDR2 SVGIG (reference sequence). The trim removed 2 bases at V and 5 bases at J, leaving 8 bases unmatched. The CDR3 spells CAWSSRTGSNNSPLHF. CDR3 nucleotides: TGTGCCTGGAGTTCTCGGACAGGGAGTAATAATTCACCCCTCCACTTT.